This T cell receptor (beta chain) was found in a study of graft-versus-host responses after intestinal transplantation. Study details: Recipients were given multivisceral, liver-intestinal, or isolated intestinal transplants. Anti-thymocyte globulin induction was given to all recipients, followed by tacrolimus and steroids for 2 to 3 years. Regarding the study as a whole: Marrow from the recipient contained GvH clones, some of which had appeared first in ileum or blood.

This CDR3 is 14 amino acids long. Germline V CDR1 and CDR2: ENHRY, SYGVKD. V shed 7 bases and J shed 4 bases, with 16 bases lying between them. With respect to this clone: The antigen remains unidentified.

Using immunoSEQ multiplex PCR, the repertoire was profiled, and TCRdb retains in-frame clones only, with some absent. The sample lists some 45,000 clones, approximately 94% occurring once. The input for sequencing was PBMCs, taken approximately 340 days after intestinal transplant. V and J are TRBV10-3 and TRBJ1-1; no reliable D call. This clonotype was obtained from a human patient who received an intestinal transplant, so some T cells may come from the graft donor. CDR3: CAITPDWEGTEAFF. The CDR3 coding sequence is TGTGCCATCACCCCGGACTGGGAGGGCACTGAAGCTTTCTTT.